The next 16 T cell receptor beta chains were all read from a single sample in a study of blood T cell repertoires in COVID-19. Here immunoSEQ multiplex PCR was the method, and the copy in TCRdb shows in-frame clones only, minus some. Of 150,000 to 200,000 clones listed, more than 80% are singletons. The sequenced sample consisted of peripheral blood. The receptors come from a human donor in a cohort sampled during active COVID-19.

In its sample, this clone was seen a few times. Other DNA sequences in this specimen translate into the identical CDR3. J is TRBJ2-5 and V is TRBV24-1; 10 bases align to TRBD1. Germline V gene data show CDR1 as KGHDR and CDR2 as SFDVKD. The CDR3 contains 14 residues. V lost 7 bases and J lost 1; bases outside the gene matches: 2. The CDR3, as DNA: TGTGCCACCAGGGACAGGGGGAGCCAAGAGACCCAGTACTTC. Translating it yields CATRDRGSQETQYF.

This clone was seen just once. The chain joins TRBV27 to TRBJ1-2; D is unresolved. The CDR3 contains 15 residues. V dropped 4 bases and J dropped 4 bases, with 16 bases sitting between them. CDR1 is MNHEY and CDR2 is SMNVEV in the germline V gene (reference sequence). The CDR3 DNA follows: TGTGCCAGCAGTTCAGAGGAGGCGGGGAGCTATGGCTACACCTTC. Translating it yields CASSSEEAGSYGYTF.

The J gene is TRBJ2-7, the V gene TRBV6-6, with 7 bases fitting TRBD1. This CDR3 has 14 amino acids. Trimming at V came to 8 bases and at J to 1 base, leaving 8 bases not matched to a gene. Germline values: CDR1 MNHNY, CDR2 SVGAGI (reference sequence). The chain's CDR3 is CASGQTGTSYEQYF. Written as DNA, the CDR3 is TGTGCCAGCGGCCAGACAGGGACATCCTACGAGCAGTACTTC.

The chain links TRBV5-6 to TRBJ1-5, with D possibly TRBD1 on 6 matching bases. CDR3 length: 15 amino acids. Trimming removed 4 bases at V and 0 bases at J, with 11 bases between. Germline CDR1 SGHDT, CDR2 YYEEEE. CDR3 sequence reads: CASSLTGGSNQPQHF. The CDR3 DNA is TGTGCCAGCAGCCTGACAGGAGGTAGCAATCAGCCCCAGCATTTT.

The CDR3 region is CASSSTSGSYEQFF. The CDR3 region has the DNA TGCGCCAGCAGCTCTACTAGCGGGAGCTATGAGCAGTTCTTC. The chain joins TRBV5-1 to TRBJ2-1; 11 nucleotides agree with TRBD2. The CDR3 is 14 residues long. J was trimmed by 8 bases and V by 3 bases; bases with no gene match: 4. Germline V CDR1 and CDR2: SGHRS, YFSETQ.

The chain combines TRBV4-1 with TRBJ1-2; 9 bases agree with TRBD1. The CDR3 covers 15 residues. The junction had 6 bases not matched to a gene; V was cut back by 0 bases and J by 7 bases. Germline CDR1 is MGHRA and CDR2 is YSYEKL. In DNA form, the CDR3 reads TGCGCCAGCAGCCAAGACGGACAGGGGTACGCTGGCTACACCTTC. Translating gives CASSQDGQGYAGYTF.

J is TRBJ2-3 and V is TRBV19; 8 nucleotides agree with TRBD1. The CDR3 is 15 residues long. Looked up from germline, CDR1 is LNHDA and CDR2 is SQIVND (reference sequence). V lost 5 bases and J lost 0; bases outside the gene matches: 4. CDR3 nucleotides: TGTGCCAGTAGTTCCCGACAGGGGAGCACAGATACGCAGTATTTT. Translation gives CASSSRQGSTDTQYF.

The rearrangement uses TRBV5-1 and TRBJ2-2; no clear D. Germline lookup yields CDR1 SGHRS and CDR2 YFSETQ. CDR3 length: 13 amino acids. V shed 6 bases and J shed 7 bases, with 13 bases lying between them. The DNA for the CDR3 is TGCGCCAGCACTCCCGACGGAGACGGGGAGCTGTTTTTT. Its protein product is CASTPDGDGELFF.

CDR3 in amino acids: CASTPGGAKGGELFF. The CDR3, as DNA: TGTGCCAGCACCCCAGGAGGGGCGAAGGGCGGGGAGCTGTTTTTT. The V gene is TRBV7-9, the J gene TRBJ2-2; tentative D call: TRBD2 (6 bases). Between the trimmed V and J ends, which lost 7 bases and 7 bases, there was a span of 19 bases. This CDR3 has 15 amino acids. Germline CDR1 and CDR2: SEHNR and FQNEAQ (reference sequence).

This clone was found a few times. V usage is TRBV5-1 and J usage is TRBJ1-5, with 8 bases fitting TRBD1. CDR1 and CDR2 (germline): SGHRS, YFSETQ. The ends lost 7 bases at V and 4 bases at J; junction bases unmatched: 7. The CDR3 has 14 amino acids. The CDR3 DNA is TGCGCCAGCTCAGAGGGACAGGCGAATCAGCCCCAGCATTTT. This translates into CASSEGQANQPQHF.

This sequence joins TRBV27 and TRBJ2-1; D is uncertain. V shed 2 bases and J shed 8 bases, with 13 bases lying between them. Germline V gene sequence: CDR1 MNHEY, CDR2 SMNVEV (reference sequence). The CDR3 contains 14 residues. The DNA for the CDR3 is TGTGCCAGCAGTTTAAGGTCTAGTATCCATGAGCAGTTCTTC. This encodes CASSLRSSIHEQFF.

The chain combines TRBV2 with TRBJ2-5; TRBD1 agrees at 9 bases. Trimming at V came to 5 bases and at J to 5 bases, leaving 6 bases not matched to a gene. Looked up from germline, CDR1 is SNHLY and CDR2 is FYNNEI. CDR3 length: 14 residues. The CDR3 DNA reads TGTGCCAGCAGTACGGACAGGGGAAGGGAGACCCAGTACTTC. Translating gives CASSTDRGRETQYF.

The rearrangement uses TRBV5-3 and TRBJ2-1; 7 bases align to TRBD2. TRBV5-3 is an open reading frame, and its role is uncertain. Trimming cost V 1 base and J 2 bases; bases outside gene matches: 6. The CDR3 spans 16 residues. Here the CDR3 DNA reads TGTGCCAGAAGCTTGCGCCCGGGAGGCGCCTACAATGAGCAGTTCTTC. This gives the protein CARSLRPGGAYNEQFF.

This clone was observed a few times. The chain joins TRBV7-3 to TRBJ2-7, with TRBD2 matching over 10 bases. Trimming at V came to 5 bases and at J to 4 bases, leaving 11 bases not matched to a gene. Germline CDR1 and CDR2: SGHTA and FQGTGA. This CDR3 spans 16 amino acids. In DNA, the CDR3 is TGTGCCAGCAGCATAGCCGGGACTAGCGAGATATACGAGCAGTACTTC. Residues: CASSIAGTSEIYEQYF.

This sequence joins TRBV30 and TRBJ2-1; D unclear. Germline V lookup: CDR1 GTSNPN, CDR2 SVGIG (reference sequence). Trimming pared 5 bases from V and 8 bases from J, leaving 10 bases between. The length of the CDR3 is 11 residues. Here the CDR3 reads CAWVEADEQFF. DNA for the CDR3: TGTGCCTGGGTTGAGGCGGATGAGCAGTTCTTC.

The rearrangement links TRBV7-9 to TRBJ2-2; the D gene is possibly TRBD1 (6 bases). V was pared by 4 bases and J by 2 bases, with 8 bases between. This CDR3 contains 14 residues. Per the germline V gene, CDR1 is SEHNR and CDR2 is FQNEAQ (reference sequence). CDR3 in DNA: TGTGCCAGCAGCTACAGGGTTAACACCGGGGAGCTGTTTTTT. This translates into CASSYRVNTGELFF.